This entry lists 30 T cell receptor beta chains sequenced from one sample in a study of T-cell memory formation after mild COVID-19. TCRdb ran MiXCR on the 5' RACE reads and lists one entry per CDR3 protein. The sample lists some 97,000 distinct CDR3 sequences; roughly 10% were seen once. The sample taken for sequencing was PBMCs or a T cell subset sorted from them (not recorded which). Receptors originate from a man younger than 30 who had mild COVID-19 (a few samples of this study predate the infection). Cell type and time point are not known.

This clonotype was found a few times. J is TRBJ1-1 and V is TRBV12-3 or TRBV12-4, with 8 bases lining up with TRBD1. V dropped 8 bases and J dropped 3; count of bases not matched to a gene: 5. This CDR3 comprises 13 residues. The CDR3 sequence is CASSRDRHTEAFF. CDR3 in DNA: TGTGCCAGCTCCAGGGACAGGCACACTGAAGCTTTCTTT.

This clonotype came up a few times. The CDR3 nucleotides are TGTGCCACCAGCATCACAGGGGGCCCTGAGCAGTTCTTC. Translating it yields CATSITGGPEQFF. The V and J genes are TRBV15 and TRBJ2-1; the match to TRBD1 covers 9 bases. The CDR3 spans 13 residues. The V gene's germline CDR1 is LNHNV and CDR2 YYDKDF (reference sequence). J gave up 9 bases and V 4 bases, and 4 bases lay outside the gene matches.

This rearrangement joins TRBV15 to TRBJ2-1, with D unresolved. The CDR3 is made up of 15 amino acids. Germline assignment: CDR1 LNHNV and CDR2 YYDKDF (reference sequence). V lost 0 bases to trimming and J lost 2 bases, with 8 bases between them. CDR3 DNA: TGTGCCACCAGCAGAGATCTTGGCGCCTACAATGAGCAGTTCTTC. Protein product: CATSRDLGAYNEQFF.

This clonotype was counted only a few times. The chain is built from TRBV5-1 and TRBJ2-1; 10 bases fit TRBD2. The V segment lost 4 bases and the J segment 0 bases; nucleotides outside the gene matches: 10. Germline loops: CDR1 SGHRS, CDR2 YFSETQ. The CDR3 runs to 18 residues. The CDR3: CASSLLVAGGLSYNEQFF. CDR3 DNA: TGCGCCAGCAGCCTGCTGGTAGCGGGGGGCCTCTCCTACAATGAGCAGTTCTTC.

The chain links TRBV7-9 to TRBJ1-4; tentative D call: TRBD1 (5 bases). There are 18 residues in the CDR3. The germline V gene has CDR1 SEHNR and CDR2 FQNEAQ (reference sequence). Trimming took 5 bases from V and 3 from J, leaving 22 bases between them. As DNA, the CDR3 is TGTGCCAGCAGCGACGGGACCGGGGAAGAGGGTGCTAATGAAAAACTGTTTTTT. Encoded protein: CASSDGTGEEGANEKLFF.

This clonotype was seen at least ten times. The genes are TRBV28 and TRBJ2-7; 9 bases agree with TRBD1. Trimming at V came to 4 bases and at J to 0 bases, leaving 22 bases not matched to a gene. CDR3 length: 21 residues. Germline V gives CDR1 MDHEN, CDR2 SYDVKM. In DNA form, the CDR3 reads TGTGCCAGCAGTTCCCCCCCCAGGACAGGGGACTTCTTTTTAAGCTCCTACGAGCAGTACGTC. Translated: CASSSPPRTGDFFLSSYEQYV.

The V call is TRBV6-6, the J call TRBJ1-1; D remains unclear. The V and J ends lost 2 bases and 6 bases respectively, with 10 bases between them. The CDR3 runs 13 residues. Germline V gene data show CDR1 as MNHNY and CDR2 as SVGAGI (reference sequence). The CDR3 loop is CASSYVGLAEAFF. The DNA for the CDR3 is TGTGCCAGCAGTTACGTCGGGCTTGCTGAAGCTTTCTTT.

CDR3 nucleotides: TGTGCCAGCAGTTGGACACAGTACGAGCAGTACTTC. As protein: CASSWTQYEQYF. The chain joins TRBV11-3 to TRBJ2-7; D possibly corresponds to TRBD1 (5 bases). The germline CDR1 and CDR2 sequences are SGHNT and YENEEA. The CDR3 runs 12 residues. Trimming took off 6 bases at V and 4 bases at J, with 10 bases between the two ends.

The chain joins TRBV9 to TRBJ2-5; no clear D. Germline CDR1 and CDR2: SGDLS and YYNGEE. This CDR3 has 14 amino acids. The V end lost 1 base, the J end lost 3 bases, and 10 bases lay between the germline ends. In DNA, the CDR3 is TGTGCCAGCAGCGTAAGTGGGGTGGAAGAGACCCAGTACTTC. Its protein product is CASSVSGVEETQYF.

Ten or more counts support this clonotype. The chain combines TRBV7-3 with TRBJ2-1; a weak D match, TRBD2 (5 bases). The CDR3 contains 15 residues. In germline, CDR1 is SGHTA, CDR2 FQGTGA. V dropped 5 bases and J dropped 4 bases, with 15 bases sitting between them. The CDR3 protein is CASSGGMARYNEQFF. Here the CDR3 DNA reads TGTGCCAGCAGCGGAGGAATGGCTCGTTACAATGAGCAGTTCTTC.

The chain has TRBV7-9 and TRBJ1-1, with D uncertain. V lost 1 base, J lost 10 bases, and 13 bases lay in between. This CDR3 region has 13 residues. Per the germline V gene, CDR1 is SEHNR and CDR2 is FQNEAQ (reference sequence). The CDR3 DNA follows: TGTGCCAGCAGCTTAGGAGCGCAGGTTGGAGCTTTCTTT. It specifies CASSLGAQVGAFF.

In this sample, this clonotype turned up a few times. The chain links TRBV15 to TRBJ2-2; D is ambiguous. Per germline, CDR1 LNHNV and CDR2 YYDKDF (reference sequence). V shed 7 bases and J shed 0 bases, with 9 bases lying between them. The CDR3 runs 14 residues. The CDR3 is CATTPKPNTGELFF. In nucleotides, the CDR3 is TGTGCCACCACCCCGAAACCGAACACCGGGGAGCTGTTTTTT.

The chain is built from TRBV3-1 and TRBJ2-1; D call uncertain. Between the trimmed V and J ends, which lost 5 bases and 3 bases, there was a span of 5 bases. The CDR3 spans 12 residues. CDR1 is LGHDT and CDR2 is YNNKEL in the germline V gene (reference sequence). DNA for the CDR3: TGTGCCAGCAGCAAGGGCTACAATGAGCAGTTCTTC. Encoded protein: CASSKGYNEQFF.

CDR3 bases: TGCGCCAGCAGCCCCGGACCGATGAACACTGAAGCTTTCTTT. Encoded protein: CASSPGPMNTEAFF. The J gene is TRBJ1-1, the V gene TRBV4-3; D uncertain. The germline V gene encodes CDR1 LGHNA and CDR2 YSLEER. The CDR3 spans 14 residues. Trimming took 4 bases from V and 0 from J, leaving 9 bases between them.

This rearrangement joins TRBV7-3 to TRBJ1-2; possible D gene TRBD1, 5 bases. Between the trimmed V and J ends, which lost 5 bases and 6 bases, there was a span of 13 bases. From germline, CDR1 is SGHTA and CDR2 FQGTGA. The CDR3 consists of 13 residues. CDR3 sequence reads: CASSIRGRDGYTF. CDR3 bases: TGTGCCAGCAGCATCCGGGGACGAGATGGCTACACCTTC.

This clonotype has a handful of counts. The V and J genes are TRBV13 and TRBJ2-1; D could derive from TRBD1 or TRBD2 (5 bases each). Germline CDR1 reads PRHDT; CDR2 reads FYEKMQ (reference sequence). Trimming removed 5 bases from V and 2 bases from J, with 13 bases in between. This CDR3 spans 15 amino acids. CDR3 in amino acids: CASSARDGTYNEQFF. The CDR3 DNA reads TGTGCCAGCAGCGCCCGGGACGGAACCTACAATGAGCAGTTCTTC.

This clonotype was detected many times. The chain carries TRBV29-1 and TRBJ2-3, with 8 positions matching TRBD1. With 2 bases clipped from V and 4 bases from J, the junction kept 2 bases outside the gene matches. Germline CDR1 SQVTM, CDR2 ANQGSEA. The CDR3 spans 13 residues. CDR3 loop: CSVEQGAADTQYF. Here the CDR3 DNA reads TGCAGCGTTGAACAGGGGGCGGCAGATACGCAGTATTTT.

The CDR3 here is CASSETSGGYNEQFF. CDR3 nucleotide sequence: TGTGCCAGCAGTGAGACTAGCGGGGGCTACAATGAGCAGTTCTTC. The genes are TRBV6-1 and TRBJ2-1, with 12 bases fitting TRBD2. The length of the CDR3 is 15 residues. Trimming cost V 3 bases and J 3 bases; bases outside gene matches: 0. Germline CDR1 and CDR2: MNHNS and SASEGT.

This clonotype was seen a few times. The chain carries TRBV7-9 and TRBJ1-1; D not certain. The germline V gene has CDR1 SEHNR and CDR2 FQNEAQ (reference sequence). Trimming cost V 1 base and J 6 bases, with 6 bases left between them. The CDR3 consists of 12 residues. The CDR3 DNA is TGTGCCAGCAGCTTAGACGGTCCTGAAGCTTTCTTT. As protein: CASSLDGPEAFF.

This clonotype came up a few times. This chain uses TRBV7-2 with TRBJ2-5; 8 positions match TRBD2. This CDR3 region has 15 residues. Trimming removed 7 bases from V and 1 base from J; junction bases left unmatched: 8. CDR1 SGHTA and CDR2 FQGNSA come from the germline V gene. CDR3 DNA: TGTGCCAGCACCAAACTAGCGGAGGGCCAAGAGACCCAGTACTTC. Translation gives CASTKLAEGQETQYF. Using reference TRBV7-2 and TRBJ2-5 for the parts outside the CDR3, the full variable domain is GAGVSQSPSNKVTEKGKDVELRCDPISGHTALYWYRQSLGQGLEFLIYFQGNSAPDKSGLPSDRFSAERTGGSVSTLTIQRTQQEDSAVYLCASTKLAEGQETQYFGPGTRLLVL.

The sample holds a few counts of this clonotype. The chain links TRBV7-9 to TRBJ1-2; tentatively, D is TRBD1 (5 bases). V lost 5 bases and J 2 bases, leaving 15 bases between the germline ends. The germline CDR1 and CDR2 sequences are SEHNR and FQNEAQ (reference sequence). The CDR3 runs to 15 residues. The CDR3, as DNA: TGTGCCAGCAGCGCCGACAGAAACCGGAACTATGGCTACACCTTC. Translated: CASSADRNRNYGYTF.

The chain has TRBV29-1 and TRBJ2-1; perhaps TRBD1 as D (6 bases). Trimming pared 3 bases from V and 0 bases from J, leaving 12 bases between. Germline CDR1 and CDR2: SQVTM and ANQGSEA. This CDR3 is built from 15 residues. CDR3 protein: CSVDGGEGSYNEQFF. The DNA for the CDR3 is TGCAGCGTTGATGGGGGCGAGGGCTCCTACAATGAGCAGTTCTTC.

CDR3 in DNA: TGTGCTAGTGGTTTTTTAGTCCGGGGGAACGCGAACACCGGGGAGCTGTTTTTT. Protein product: CASGFLVRGNANTGELFF. The chain employs TRBV12-5 and TRBJ2-2; possible D gene TRBD2, 6 bases. The V end lost 3 bases, the J end lost 0 bases, and 17 bases lay between the germline ends. CDR1 and CDR2 (germline): LGHNT, FRNRAP. This CDR3 spans 18 amino acids.

This clonotype came up a few times. This sequence joins TRBV12-3 or TRBV12-4 and TRBJ1-2; D is unresolved. The V gene lost 6 bases and the J gene lost 6 bases, with 5 bases spanning the gap. The CDR3 consists of 10 residues. CDR3 in amino acids: CASSRNGYTF. The CDR3 nucleotides are TGTGCCAGCAGCCGTAATGGCTACACCTTC.

This clonotype was seen only a few times. The chain uses TRBV4-1 and TRBJ1-1; D uncertain. This CDR3 contains 14 residues. Trimming left V 0 bases short and J 6 bases short, with 11 bases between. The germline V gene encodes CDR1 MGHRA and CDR2 YSYEKL. CDR3 nucleotides: TGCGCCAGCAGCCAAGATCAAGGAATTGCTGAAGCTTTCTTT. This sequence encodes CASSQDQGIAEAFF.

The gene calls are TRBV11-2 and TRBJ2-3, with TRBD2 matching over 12 bases. This CDR3 contains 17 residues. CDR1 and CDR2 (germline): SGHAT, FQNNGV. Trimming cost V 4 bases and J 2 bases; bases outside gene matches: 7. CDR3 sequence: CASSSLTSGGPTDTQYF. CDR3 coding DNA: TGTGCCAGCAGCTCCCTAACTAGCGGGGGGCCCACAGATACGCAGTATTTT.

This clonotype has more than one count but fewer than ten. The chain uses TRBV6-5 and TRBJ1-6; the D gene is possibly TRBD1 (6 bases). The CDR3 length is 20 residues. Germline assignment: CDR1 MNHEY and CDR2 SVGAGI. Trimming removed 5 bases at V and 7 bases at J, with 30 bases between. The chain's CDR3 is CASSPNLMDSLKRRNSPLHF. The CDR3 DNA is TGTGCCAGCAGTCCCAACTTGATGGACAGCCTGAAACGTAGAAATTCACCCCTCCACTTT.

This clonotype has only a few counts. The V call is TRBV20-1, the J call TRBJ1-1, with D hard to call. The germline V and J ends were trimmed by 5 bases and 4 bases, with 11 bases remaining between them. The length of the CDR3 is 12 residues. Looked up from germline, CDR1 is DFQATT and CDR2 is SNEGSKA (reference sequence). CDR3 nucleotide sequence: TGCAGTGCTGGGGATGGAAGCACTGAAGCTTTCTTT. It encodes CSAGDGSTEAFF.

In regard to this clonotype: This may come from a read error, since a much larger clone is one base off. It is likely a read error, because the conserved phenylalanine at the end of the CDR3 is missing. The chain uses TRBV5-1 and TRBJ1-1; D gene ambiguous. Germline loops: CDR1 SGHRS, CDR2 YFSETQ. Trimming left V 0 bases short and J 5 bases short, with 14 bases between. The CDR3 contains 15 residues. CDR3 bases: TGCGCCAGCAGCTTGGACAGCGTCGCGGGAACTGAAGCTTTCTGT. Protein: CASSLDSVAGTEAFC.

The rearrangement uses TRBV7-9 and TRBJ2-5, with D possibly TRBD1 on 5 matching bases. CDR3 length: 13 residues. In germline, CDR1 is SEHNR, CDR2 FQNEAQ (reference sequence). V lost 4 bases to trimming and J lost 8 bases, with 14 bases between them. In DNA form, the CDR3 reads TGTGCCAGCAGCTCCGACGTGGGGCGAACCCAGTACTTC. As protein: CASSSDVGRTQYF.